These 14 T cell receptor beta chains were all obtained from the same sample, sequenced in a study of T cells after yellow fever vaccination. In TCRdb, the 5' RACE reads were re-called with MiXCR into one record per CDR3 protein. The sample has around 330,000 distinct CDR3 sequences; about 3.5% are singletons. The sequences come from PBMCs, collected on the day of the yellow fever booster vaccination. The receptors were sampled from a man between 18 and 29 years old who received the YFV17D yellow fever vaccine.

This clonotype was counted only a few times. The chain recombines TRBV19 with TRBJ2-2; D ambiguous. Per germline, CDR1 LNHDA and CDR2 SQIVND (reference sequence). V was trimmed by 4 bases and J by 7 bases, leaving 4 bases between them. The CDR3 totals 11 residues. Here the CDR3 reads CASSTVGELFF. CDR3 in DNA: TGTGCCAGTAGTACGGTCGGGGAGCTGTTTTTT.

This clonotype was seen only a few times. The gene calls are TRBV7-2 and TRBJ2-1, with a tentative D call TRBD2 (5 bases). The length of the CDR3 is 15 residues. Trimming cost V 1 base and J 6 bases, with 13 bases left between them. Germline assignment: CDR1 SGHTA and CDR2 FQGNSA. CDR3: CASSLVLRGGNEQFF. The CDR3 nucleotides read TGTGCCAGCAGCTTAGTTCTTCGGGGTGGCAATGAGCAGTTCTTC.

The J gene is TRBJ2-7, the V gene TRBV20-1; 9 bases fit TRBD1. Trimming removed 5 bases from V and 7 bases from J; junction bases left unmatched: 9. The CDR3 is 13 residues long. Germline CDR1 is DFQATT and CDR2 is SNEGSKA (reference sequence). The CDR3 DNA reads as TGCAGTGCTGTAAAACAGGGGGCGGAAGAGCAGTACTTC. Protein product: CSAVKQGAEEQYF.

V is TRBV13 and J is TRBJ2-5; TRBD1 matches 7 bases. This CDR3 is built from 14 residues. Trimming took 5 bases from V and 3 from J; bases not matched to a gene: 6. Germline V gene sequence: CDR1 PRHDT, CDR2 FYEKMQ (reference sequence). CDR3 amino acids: CASSNTGTEETQYF. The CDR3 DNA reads TGTGCCAGCAGCAACACCGGGACAGAAGAGACCCAGTACTTC.

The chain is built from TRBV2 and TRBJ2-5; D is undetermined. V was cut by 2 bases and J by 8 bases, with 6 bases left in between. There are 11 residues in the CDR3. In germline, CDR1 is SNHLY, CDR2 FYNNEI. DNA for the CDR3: TGTGCCAGCAGTGAAAAAGCAACCCAGTACTTC. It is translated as CASSEKATQYF.

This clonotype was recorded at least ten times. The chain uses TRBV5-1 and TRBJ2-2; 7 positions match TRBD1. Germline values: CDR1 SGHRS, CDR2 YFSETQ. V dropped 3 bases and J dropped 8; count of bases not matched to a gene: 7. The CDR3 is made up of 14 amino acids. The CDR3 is CASSYNRGSGELFF. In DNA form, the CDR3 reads TGCGCCAGCAGCTACAACAGGGGTTCGGGGGAGCTGTTTTTT.

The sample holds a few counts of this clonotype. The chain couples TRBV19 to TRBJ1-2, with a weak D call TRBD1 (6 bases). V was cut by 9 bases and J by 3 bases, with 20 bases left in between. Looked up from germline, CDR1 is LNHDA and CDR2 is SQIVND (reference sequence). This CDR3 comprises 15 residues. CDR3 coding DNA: TGTGCCAGCAGGCGGGCCCTGACAGGAGACTATGGCTACACCTTC. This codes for CASRRALTGDYGYTF.

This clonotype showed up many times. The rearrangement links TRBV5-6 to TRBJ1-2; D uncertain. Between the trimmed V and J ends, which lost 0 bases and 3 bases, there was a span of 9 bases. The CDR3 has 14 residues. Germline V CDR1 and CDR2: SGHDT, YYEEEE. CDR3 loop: CASSLEEGYYGYTF. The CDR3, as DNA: TGTGCCAGCAGCTTGGAGGAGGGTTACTATGGCTACACCTTC.

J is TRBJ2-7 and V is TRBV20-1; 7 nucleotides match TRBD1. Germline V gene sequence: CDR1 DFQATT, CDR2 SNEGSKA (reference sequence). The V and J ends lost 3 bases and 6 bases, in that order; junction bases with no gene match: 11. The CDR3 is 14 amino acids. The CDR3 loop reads CSARNPRGFIEQYF. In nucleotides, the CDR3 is TGCAGTGCTAGGAATCCCAGGGGGTTTATCGAGCAGTACTTC.

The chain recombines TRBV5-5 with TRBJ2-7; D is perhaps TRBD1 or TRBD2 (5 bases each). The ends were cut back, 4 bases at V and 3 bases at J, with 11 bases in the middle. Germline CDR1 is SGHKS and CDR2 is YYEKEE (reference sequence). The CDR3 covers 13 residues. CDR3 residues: CASSGGRGYEQYV. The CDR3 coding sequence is TGTGCCAGCAGCGGGGGTAGGGGCTACGAGCAGTACGTC.

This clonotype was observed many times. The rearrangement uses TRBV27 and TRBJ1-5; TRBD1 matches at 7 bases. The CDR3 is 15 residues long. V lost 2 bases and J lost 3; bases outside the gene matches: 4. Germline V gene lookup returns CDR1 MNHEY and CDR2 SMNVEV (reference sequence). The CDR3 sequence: CASSLGGGNNQPQHF. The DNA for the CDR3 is TGTGCCAGCAGTTTAGGAGGGGGCAACAATCAGCCCCAGCATTTT.

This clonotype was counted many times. CDR3: CASSVVQVYNEQFF. CDR3 coding DNA: TGTGCCAGCAGCGTAGTGCAGGTCTACAATGAGCAGTTCTTC. The chain has TRBV9 and TRBJ2-1; the D is unclear. V lost 0 bases and J 3 bases, leaving 7 bases between the germline ends. The CDR3 extends over 14 amino acids. Germline lookup yields CDR1 SGDLS and CDR2 YYNGEE.

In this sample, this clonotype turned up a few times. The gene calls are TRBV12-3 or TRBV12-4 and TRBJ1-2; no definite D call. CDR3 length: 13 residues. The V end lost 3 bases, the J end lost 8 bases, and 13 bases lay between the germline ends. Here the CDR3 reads CASSFKTGSGYTF. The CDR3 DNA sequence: TGTGCCAGCAGTTTCAAGACTGGCTCCGGCTACACCTTC.

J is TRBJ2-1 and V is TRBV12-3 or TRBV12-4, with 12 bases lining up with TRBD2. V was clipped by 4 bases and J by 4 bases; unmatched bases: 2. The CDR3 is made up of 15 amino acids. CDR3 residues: CASSSSGGGYNEQFF. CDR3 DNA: TGTGCCAGCAGTTCTAGCGGGGGGGGTTACAATGAGCAGTTCTTC.